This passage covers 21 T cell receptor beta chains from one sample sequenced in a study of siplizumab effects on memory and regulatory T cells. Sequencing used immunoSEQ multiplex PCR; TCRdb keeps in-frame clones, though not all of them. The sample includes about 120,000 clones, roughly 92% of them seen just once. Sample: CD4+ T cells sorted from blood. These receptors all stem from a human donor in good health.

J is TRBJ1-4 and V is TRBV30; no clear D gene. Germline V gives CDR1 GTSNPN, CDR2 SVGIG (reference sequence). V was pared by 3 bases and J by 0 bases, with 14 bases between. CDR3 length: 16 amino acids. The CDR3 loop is CAWRKRANTTNEKLFF. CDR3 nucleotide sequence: TGTGCCTGGAGAAAGAGGGCCAACACAACTAATGAAAAACTGTTTTTT.

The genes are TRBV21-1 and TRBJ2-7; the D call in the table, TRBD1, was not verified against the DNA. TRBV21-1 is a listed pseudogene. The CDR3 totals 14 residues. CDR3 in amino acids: CASGSGQGSYEQYF. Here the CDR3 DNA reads TGTGCCAGCGGATCGGGACAGGGTTCCTACGAGCAGTACTTC.

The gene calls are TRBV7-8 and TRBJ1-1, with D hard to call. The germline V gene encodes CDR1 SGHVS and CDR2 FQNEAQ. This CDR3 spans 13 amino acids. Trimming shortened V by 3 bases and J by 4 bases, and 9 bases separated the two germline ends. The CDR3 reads CASSLRASTEAFF. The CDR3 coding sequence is TGTGCCAGCAGCTTGAGGGCTAGCACTGAAGCTTTCTTT.

The CDR3 nucleotides read TGTGCCAGCAGCTCCCGGACTGGGAACACCGGGGAGCTGTTTTTT. The encoded protein is CASSSRTGNTGELFF. The chain is built from TRBV11-2 and TRBJ2-2; a possible D gene is TRBD2 (5 bases). Germline V gives CDR1 SGHAT, CDR2 FQNNGV. Trimming stripped 4 bases from V and 1 base from J, with 10 bases between. The CDR3 spans 15 residues.

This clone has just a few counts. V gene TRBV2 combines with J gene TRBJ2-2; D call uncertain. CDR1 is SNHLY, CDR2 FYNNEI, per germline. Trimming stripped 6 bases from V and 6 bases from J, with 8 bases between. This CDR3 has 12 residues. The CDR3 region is CASRLRAGELFF. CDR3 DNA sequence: TGTGCCAGCAGATTAAGAGCCGGGGAGCTGTTTTTT.

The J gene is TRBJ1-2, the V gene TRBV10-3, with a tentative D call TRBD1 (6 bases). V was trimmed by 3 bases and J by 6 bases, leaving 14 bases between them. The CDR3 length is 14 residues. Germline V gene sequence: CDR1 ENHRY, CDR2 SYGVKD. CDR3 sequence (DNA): TGTGCCATCAGTGATCGGATAGGGGGGGATGGCTACACCTTC. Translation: CAISDRIGGDGYTF.

CDR3 sequence: CASREQGRNEQYF. The DNA for the CDR3 is TGCGCCAGCAGGGAACAGGGTAGGAACGAGCAGTACTTC. This chain joins TRBV5-1 and TRBJ2-7; TRBD1 is a possible D gene (6 bases). Germline V gives CDR1 SGHRS, CDR2 YFSETQ. The CDR3 has 13 amino acids. V dropped 5 bases and J dropped 5 bases, with 14 bases sitting between them. The variable domain in full, completed from reference TRBV5-1 and TRBJ2-7, reads KAGVTQTPRYLIKTRGQQVTLSCSPISGHRSVSWYQQTPGQGLQFLFEYFSETQRNKGNFPGRFSGRQFSNSRSEMNVSTLELGDSALYLCASREQGRNEQYFGPGTRLTVT.

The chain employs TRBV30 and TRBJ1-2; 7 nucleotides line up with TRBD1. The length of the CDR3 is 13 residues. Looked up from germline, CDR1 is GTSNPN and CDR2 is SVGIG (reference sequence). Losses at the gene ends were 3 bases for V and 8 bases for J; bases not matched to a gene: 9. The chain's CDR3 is CAWRLRDSQGYTF. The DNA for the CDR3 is TGTGCCTGGAGGCTACGGGACAGTCAAGGCTACACCTTC.

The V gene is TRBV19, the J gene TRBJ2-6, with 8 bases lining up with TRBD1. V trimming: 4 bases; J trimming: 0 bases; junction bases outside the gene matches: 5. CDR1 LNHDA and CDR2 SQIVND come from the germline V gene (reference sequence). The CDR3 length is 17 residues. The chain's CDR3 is CASSKGTGVSGANVLTF. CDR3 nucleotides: TGTGCCAGTAGTAAAGGGACAGGCGTCTCTGGGGCCAACGTCCTGACTTTC.

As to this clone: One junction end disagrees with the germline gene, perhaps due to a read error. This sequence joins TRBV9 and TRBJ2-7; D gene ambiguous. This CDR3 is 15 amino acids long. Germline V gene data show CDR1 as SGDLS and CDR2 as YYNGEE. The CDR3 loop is CASSSSGPISHEQYF. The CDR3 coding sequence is TGTGCCAGCAGCTCATCAGGCCCTATCTCCCACGAGCAGTACTTC. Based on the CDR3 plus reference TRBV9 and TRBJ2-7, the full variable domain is DSGVTQTPKHLITATGQRVTLRCSPRSGDLSVYWYQQSLDQGLQFLIQYYNGEERAKGNILERFSAQQFPDLHSELNLSSLELGDSALYFCASSSSGPISHEQYFGPGTRLTVT.

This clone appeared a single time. CDR3 in amino acids: CASSERQAVETQYF. In DNA form, the CDR3 reads TGTGCCAGCAGCGAGCGACAGGCGGTGGAGACCCAGTACTTC. The rearrangement links TRBV7-2 to TRBJ2-5; a possible D gene is TRBD1 (6 bases). V gave up 5 bases and J gave up 5 bases, with 15 bases separating them. Germline CDR1 and CDR2: SGHTA and FQGNSA. There are 14 residues in the CDR3.

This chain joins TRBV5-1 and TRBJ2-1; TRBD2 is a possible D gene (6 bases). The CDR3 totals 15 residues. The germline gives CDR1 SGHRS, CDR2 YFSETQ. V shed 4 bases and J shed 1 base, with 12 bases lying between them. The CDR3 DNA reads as TGCGCCAGCAGCCCTCCCGGGACTTCCTACAATGAGCAGTTCTTC. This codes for CASSPPGTSYNEQFF.

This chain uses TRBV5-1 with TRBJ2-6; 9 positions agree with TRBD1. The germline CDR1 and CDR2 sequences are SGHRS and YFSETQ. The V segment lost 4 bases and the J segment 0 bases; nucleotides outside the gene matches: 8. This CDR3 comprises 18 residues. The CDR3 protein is CASSTGGTQTSGANVLTF. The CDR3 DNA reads TGCGCCAGCAGCACAGGGGGCACCCAAACCTCTGGGGCCAACGTCCTGACTTTC.

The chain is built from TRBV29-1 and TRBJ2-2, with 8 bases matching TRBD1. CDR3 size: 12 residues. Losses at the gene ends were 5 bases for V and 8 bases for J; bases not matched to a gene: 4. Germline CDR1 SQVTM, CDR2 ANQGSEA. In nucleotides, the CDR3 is TGCAGCGTTCTTCAGGGGGCAGGGGAGCTGTTTTTT. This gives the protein CSVLQGAGELFF.

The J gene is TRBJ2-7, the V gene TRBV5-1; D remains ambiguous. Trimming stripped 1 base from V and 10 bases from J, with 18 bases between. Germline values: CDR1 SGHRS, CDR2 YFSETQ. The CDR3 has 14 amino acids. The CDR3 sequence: CASSLSSPEQSQYF. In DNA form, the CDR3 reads TGCGCCAGCAGCTTGAGCAGTCCCGAACAGTCCCAGTACTTC. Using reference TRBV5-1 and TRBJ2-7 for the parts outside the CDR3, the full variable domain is KAGVTQTPRYLIKTRGQQVTLSCSPISGHRSVSWYQQTPGQGLQFLFEYFSETQRNKGNFPGRFSGRQFSNSRSEMNVSTLELGDSALYLCASSLSSPEQSQYFGPGTRLTVT.

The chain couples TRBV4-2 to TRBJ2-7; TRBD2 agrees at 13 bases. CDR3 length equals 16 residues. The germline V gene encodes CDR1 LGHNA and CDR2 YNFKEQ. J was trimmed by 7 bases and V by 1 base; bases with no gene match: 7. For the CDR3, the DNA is TGTGCCAGCAGCCAAGGGGGGACTAGCGGGATCGGTGAGCAGTACTTC. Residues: CASSQGGTSGIGEQYF.

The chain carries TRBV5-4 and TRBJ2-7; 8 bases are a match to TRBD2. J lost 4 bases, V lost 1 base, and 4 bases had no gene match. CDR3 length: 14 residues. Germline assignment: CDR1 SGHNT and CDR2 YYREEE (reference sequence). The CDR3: CASSLFSGRYEQYF. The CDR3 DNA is TGTGCCAGCAGCTTGTTCAGCGGGAGATACGAGCAGTACTTC.

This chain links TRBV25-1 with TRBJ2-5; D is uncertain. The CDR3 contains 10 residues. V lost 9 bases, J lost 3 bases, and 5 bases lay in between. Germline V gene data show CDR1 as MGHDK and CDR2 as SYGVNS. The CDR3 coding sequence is TGTGCCAGACGGGAAGAGACCCAGTACTTC. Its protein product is CARREETQYF.

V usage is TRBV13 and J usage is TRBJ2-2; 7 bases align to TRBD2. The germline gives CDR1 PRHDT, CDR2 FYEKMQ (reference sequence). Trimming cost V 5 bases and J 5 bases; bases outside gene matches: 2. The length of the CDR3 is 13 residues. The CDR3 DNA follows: TGTGCCAGCAGCCCCGGGGGGACCGGGGAGCTGTTTTTT. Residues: CASSPGGTGELFF.

DNA for the CDR3: TGTGCCAGCAGCGCAGGTCTAGCGCACTTGACAGATACGCAGTATTTT. As protein: CASSAGLAHLTDTQYF. The chain is built from TRBV11-2 and TRBJ2-3, with D tentatively TRBD2 (6 bases). Trimming took 5 bases from V and 3 from J, leaving 18 bases between them. Germline assignment: CDR1 SGHAT and CDR2 FQNNGV. The CDR3 length is 16 residues.

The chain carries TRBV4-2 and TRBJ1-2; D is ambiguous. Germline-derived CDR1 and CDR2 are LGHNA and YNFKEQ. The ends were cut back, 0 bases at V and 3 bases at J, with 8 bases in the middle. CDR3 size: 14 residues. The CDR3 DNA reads TGTGCCAGCAGCCAAGATGGAGTAGACTATGGCTACACCTTC. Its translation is CASSQDGVDYGYTF.